This T cell receptor beta chain was found in a study of blood T cell repertoires in COVID-19. Study information: Acute and convalescent COVID-19 specimens originated in the United States, Italy and Spain.

Across 24 US areas, participants ranged in age from roughly 18 to 95 years. Participants' reported clinical history set cohort assignment. Recovered participants had two consecutive negative NP/OP PCR tests, healthcare professional clearance, or symptom resolution. J lost 4 bases, V lost 1 base, and 4 bases had no gene match. CDR1 and CDR2 (germline): WNHNN, SYGVQD (reference sequence). This CDR3 comprises 16 residues. Here immunoSEQ multiplex PCR was the method, and the copy in TCRdb shows in-frame clones only, minus some. Of under 300,000 clones in the sample, 88% were seen once. Sequences were obtained from PBMCs or T cells enriched from blood (not recorded which). This chain uses TRBV10-1 with TRBJ2-3; TRBD2 matches 11 bases. The sequence derives from a woman in her 30s who had recovered from COVID-19. The CDR3: CASSELAGGPADTQYF. The DNA for the CDR3 is TGCGCCAGCAGTGAGTTAGCGGGAGGGCCGGCAGATACGCAGTATTTT.